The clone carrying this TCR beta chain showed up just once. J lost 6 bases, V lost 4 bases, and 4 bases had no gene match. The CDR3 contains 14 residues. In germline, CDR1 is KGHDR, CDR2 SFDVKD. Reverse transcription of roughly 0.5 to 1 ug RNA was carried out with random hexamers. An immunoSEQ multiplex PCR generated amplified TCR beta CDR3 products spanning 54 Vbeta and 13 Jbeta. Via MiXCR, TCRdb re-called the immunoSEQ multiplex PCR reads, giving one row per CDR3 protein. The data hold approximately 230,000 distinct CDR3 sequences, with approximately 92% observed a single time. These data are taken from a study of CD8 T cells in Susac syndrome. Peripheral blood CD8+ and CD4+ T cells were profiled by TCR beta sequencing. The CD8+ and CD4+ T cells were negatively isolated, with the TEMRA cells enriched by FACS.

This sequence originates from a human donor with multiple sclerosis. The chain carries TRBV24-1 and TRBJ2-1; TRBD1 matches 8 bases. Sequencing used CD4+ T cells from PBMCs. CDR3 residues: CATSDPGTGNEQFF. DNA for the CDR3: TGTGCCACCAGTGACCCCGGGACAGGCAATGAGCAGTTCTTC.